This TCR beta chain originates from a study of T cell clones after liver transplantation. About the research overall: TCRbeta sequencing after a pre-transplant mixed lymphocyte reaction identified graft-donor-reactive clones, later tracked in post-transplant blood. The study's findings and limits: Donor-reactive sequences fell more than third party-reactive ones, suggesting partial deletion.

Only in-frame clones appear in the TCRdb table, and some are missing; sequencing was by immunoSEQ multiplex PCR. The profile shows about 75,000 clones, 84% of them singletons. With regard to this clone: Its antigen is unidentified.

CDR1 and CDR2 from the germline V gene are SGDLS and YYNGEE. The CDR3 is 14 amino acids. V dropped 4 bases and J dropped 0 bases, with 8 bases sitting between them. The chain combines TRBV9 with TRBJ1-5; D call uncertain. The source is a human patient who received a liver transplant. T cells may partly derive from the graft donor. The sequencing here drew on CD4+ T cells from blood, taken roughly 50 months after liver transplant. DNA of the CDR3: TGTGCCAGCAGCCCGAGGGATAGCAATCAGCCCCAGCATTTT. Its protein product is CASSPRDSNQPQHF.